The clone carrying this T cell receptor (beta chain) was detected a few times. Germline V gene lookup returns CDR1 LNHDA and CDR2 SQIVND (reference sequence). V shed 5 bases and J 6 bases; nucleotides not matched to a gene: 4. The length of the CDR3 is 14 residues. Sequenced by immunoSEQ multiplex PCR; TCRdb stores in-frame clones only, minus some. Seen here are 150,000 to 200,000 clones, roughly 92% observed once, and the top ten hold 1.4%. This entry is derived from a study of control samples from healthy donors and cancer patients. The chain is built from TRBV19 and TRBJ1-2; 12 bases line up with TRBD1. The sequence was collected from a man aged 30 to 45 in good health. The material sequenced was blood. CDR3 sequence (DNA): TGTGCCAGTAGTCCCGGGACAGGGGGCAATGGCTACACCTTC. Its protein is CASSPGTGGNGYTF.